This T cell receptor beta chain was captured in a study of spatial heterogeneity in lung cancer. For the study at large: Raw sequencing reads included, on average, more than 9.5 appearances of each unique TCR and UMI combination. Broader study findings: Resection blood, more than follow-up blood, showed ubiquitous expanded tumor TCRs.

The sample holds a few counts of this clonotype. Its antigen is not known. The V segment lost 4 bases and the J segment 4 bases; nucleotides outside the gene matches: 10. The CDR3 totals 19 residues. Germline V gene lookup returns CDR1 LNHNV and CDR2 YYDKDF (reference sequence). A unique molecular identifier was carried by every single TCR cDNA molecule. From the 5' RACE reads, TCRdb called clonotypes with MiXCR, one entry per CDR3 protein. Of about 95,000 distinct CDR3 sequences detected, roughly 8.7% appear once; the ten largest clones hold about 7%. Time point: sample taken at primary tumor resection. Frozen PBMC, nontumor lung or tumor provided whole RNA, which was sequenced unsorted.

This receptor was taken from a male donor with early-stage non-small cell lung cancer. The chain combines TRBV15 with TRBJ2-1, with 16 nucleotides matching TRBD2. This specimen consisted of PBMCs, obtained at surgery. The CDR3 DNA reads as TGTGCCACCAGCACCCTACAGGGACTAGCGGGAGGGGATTACAATGAGCAGTTCTTC. Protein product: CATSTLQGLAGGDYNEQFF.